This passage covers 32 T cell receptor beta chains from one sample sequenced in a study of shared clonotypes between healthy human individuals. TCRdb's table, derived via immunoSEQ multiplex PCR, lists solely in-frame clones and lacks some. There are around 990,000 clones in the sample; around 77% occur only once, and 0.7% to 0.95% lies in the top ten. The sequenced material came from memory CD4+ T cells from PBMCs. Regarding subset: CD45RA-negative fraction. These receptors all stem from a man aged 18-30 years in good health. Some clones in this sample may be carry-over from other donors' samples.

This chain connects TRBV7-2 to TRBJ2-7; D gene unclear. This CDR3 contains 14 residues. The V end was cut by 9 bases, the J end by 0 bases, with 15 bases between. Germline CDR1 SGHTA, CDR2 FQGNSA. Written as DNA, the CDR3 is TGTGCCAGTACCGCGGAGCCCAGCTCCTACGAGCAGTACTTC. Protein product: CASTAEPSSYEQYF. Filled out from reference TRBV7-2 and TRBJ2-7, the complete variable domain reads GAGVSQSPSNKVTEKGKDVELRCDPISGHTALYWYRQSLGQGLEFLIYFQGNSAPDKSGLPSDRFSAERTGGSVSTLTIQRTQQEDSAVYLCASTAEPSSYEQYFGPGTRLTVT.

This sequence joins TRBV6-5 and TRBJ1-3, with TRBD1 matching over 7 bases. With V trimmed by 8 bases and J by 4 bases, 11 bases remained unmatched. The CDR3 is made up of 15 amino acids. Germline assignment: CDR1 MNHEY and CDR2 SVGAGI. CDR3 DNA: TGTGCCAGCGGCCTCGACAGGGTTCGGGGAAACACCATATATTTT. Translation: CASGLDRVRGNTIYF.

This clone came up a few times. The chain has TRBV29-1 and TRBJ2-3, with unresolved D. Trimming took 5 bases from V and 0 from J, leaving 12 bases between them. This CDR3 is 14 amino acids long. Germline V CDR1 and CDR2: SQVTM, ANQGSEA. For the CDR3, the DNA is TGCAGCGTTCTCGGCGGTTATAGCACAGATACGCAGTATTTT. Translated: CSVLGGYSTDTQYF.

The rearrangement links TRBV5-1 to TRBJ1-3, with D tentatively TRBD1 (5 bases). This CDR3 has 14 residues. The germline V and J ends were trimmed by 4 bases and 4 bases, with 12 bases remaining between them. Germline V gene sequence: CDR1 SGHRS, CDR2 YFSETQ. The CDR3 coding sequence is TGCGCCAGCAGCCTACAGACAGAGGGAAACACCATATATTTT. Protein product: CASSLQTEGNTIYF.

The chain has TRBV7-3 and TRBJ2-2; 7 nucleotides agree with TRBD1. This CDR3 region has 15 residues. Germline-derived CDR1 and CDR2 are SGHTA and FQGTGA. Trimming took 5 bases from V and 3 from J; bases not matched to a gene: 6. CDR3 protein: CASSLGQWDTGELFF. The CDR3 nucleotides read TGTGCCAGCAGCCTGGGACAGTGGGACACCGGGGAGCTGTTTTTT.

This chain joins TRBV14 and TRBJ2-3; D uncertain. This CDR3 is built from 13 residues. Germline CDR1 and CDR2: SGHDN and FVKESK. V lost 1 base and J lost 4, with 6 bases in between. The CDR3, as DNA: TGTGCCAGCAGCCAAGGAAGACCAGATACGCAGTATTTT. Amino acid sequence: CASSQGRPDTQYF. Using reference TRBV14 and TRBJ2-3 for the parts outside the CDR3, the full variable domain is EAGVTQFPSHSVIEKGQTVTLRCDPISGHDNLYWYRRVMGKEIKFLLHFVKESKQDESGMPNNRFLAERTGGTYSTLKVQPAELEDSGVYFCASSQGRPDTQYFGPGTRLTVL.

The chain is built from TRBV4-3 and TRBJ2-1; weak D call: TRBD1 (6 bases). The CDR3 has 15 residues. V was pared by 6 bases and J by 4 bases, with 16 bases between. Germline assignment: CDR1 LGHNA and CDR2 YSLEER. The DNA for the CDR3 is TGCGCCAGCAGACCTTCGGCGAGGGGGTACAATGAGCAGTTCTTC. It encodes CASRPSARGYNEQFF.

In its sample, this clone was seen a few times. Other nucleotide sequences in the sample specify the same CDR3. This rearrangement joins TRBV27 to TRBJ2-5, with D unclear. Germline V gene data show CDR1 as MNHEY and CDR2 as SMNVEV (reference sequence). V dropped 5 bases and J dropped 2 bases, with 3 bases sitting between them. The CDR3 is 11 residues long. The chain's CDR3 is CASSPQETQYF. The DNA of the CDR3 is TGTGCCAGCAGTCCGCAAGAGACCCAGTACTTC.

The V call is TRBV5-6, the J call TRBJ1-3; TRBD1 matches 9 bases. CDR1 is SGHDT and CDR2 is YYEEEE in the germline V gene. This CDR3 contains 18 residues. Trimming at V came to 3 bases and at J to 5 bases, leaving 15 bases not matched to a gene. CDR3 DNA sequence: TGTGCCAGCAGCTCGATACGATTCGGGACAGGGACTCGAAACACCATATATTTT. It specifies CASSSIRFGTGTRNTIYF. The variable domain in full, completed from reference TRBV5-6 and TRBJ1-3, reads DAGVTQSPTHLIKTRGQQVTLRCSPKSGHDTVSWYQQALGQGPQFIFQYYEEEERQRGNFPDRFSGHQFPNYSSELNVNALLLGDSALYLCASSSIRFGTGTRNTIYFGEGSWLTVV.

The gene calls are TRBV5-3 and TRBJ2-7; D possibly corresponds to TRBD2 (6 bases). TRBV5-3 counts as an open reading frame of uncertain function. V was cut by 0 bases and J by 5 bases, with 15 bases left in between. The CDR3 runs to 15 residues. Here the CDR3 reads CARSLAGGEVNEQYF. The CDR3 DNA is TGTGCCAGAAGCTTGGCGGGCGGGGAAGTAAACGAGCAGTACTTC.

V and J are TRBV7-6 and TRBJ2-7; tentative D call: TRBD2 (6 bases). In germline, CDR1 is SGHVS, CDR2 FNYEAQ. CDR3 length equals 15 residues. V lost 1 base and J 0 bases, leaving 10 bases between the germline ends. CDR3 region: CASSLGAGLSYEQYF. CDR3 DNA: TGTGCCAGCAGCTTAGGAGCGGGCCTCTCCTACGAGCAGTACTTC.

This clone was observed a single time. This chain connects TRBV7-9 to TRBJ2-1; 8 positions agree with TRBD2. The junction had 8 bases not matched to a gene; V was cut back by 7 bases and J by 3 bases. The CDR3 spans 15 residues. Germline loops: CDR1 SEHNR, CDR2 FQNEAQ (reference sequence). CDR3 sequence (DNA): TGTGCCAGCATAGGTGCTAGCGGGTTCTACAATGAGCAGTTCTTC. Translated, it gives CASIGASGFYNEQFF.

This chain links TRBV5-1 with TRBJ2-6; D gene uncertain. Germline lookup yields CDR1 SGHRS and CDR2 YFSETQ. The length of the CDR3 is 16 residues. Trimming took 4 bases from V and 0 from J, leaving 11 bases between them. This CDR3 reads CASSAYTGSGANVLTF. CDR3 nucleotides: TGCGCCAGCAGCGCTTACACCGGCTCTGGGGCCAACGTCCTGACTTTC.

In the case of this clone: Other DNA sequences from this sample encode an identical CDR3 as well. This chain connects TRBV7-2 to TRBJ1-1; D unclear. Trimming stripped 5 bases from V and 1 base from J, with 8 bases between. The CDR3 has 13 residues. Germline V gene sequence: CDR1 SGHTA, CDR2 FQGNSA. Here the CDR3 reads CASSLRQNTEAFF. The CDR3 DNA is TGTGCCAGCAGCCTCCGACAGAACACTGAAGCTTTCTTT.

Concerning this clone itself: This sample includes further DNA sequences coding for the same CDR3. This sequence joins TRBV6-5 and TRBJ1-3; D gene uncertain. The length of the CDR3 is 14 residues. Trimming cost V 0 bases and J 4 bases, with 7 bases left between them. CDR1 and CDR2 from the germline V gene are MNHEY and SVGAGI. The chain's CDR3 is CASSYSREGNTIYF. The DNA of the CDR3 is TGTGCCAGCAGTTACTCCCGCGAAGGAAACACCATATATTTT.

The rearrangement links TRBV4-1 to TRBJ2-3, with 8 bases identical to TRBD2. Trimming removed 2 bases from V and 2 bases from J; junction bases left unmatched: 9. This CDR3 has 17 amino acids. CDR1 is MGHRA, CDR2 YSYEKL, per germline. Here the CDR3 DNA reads TGCGCCAGCAGCCAATTCCTAGCGGGCATGATCACAGATACGCAGTATTTT. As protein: CASSQFLAGMITDTQYF.

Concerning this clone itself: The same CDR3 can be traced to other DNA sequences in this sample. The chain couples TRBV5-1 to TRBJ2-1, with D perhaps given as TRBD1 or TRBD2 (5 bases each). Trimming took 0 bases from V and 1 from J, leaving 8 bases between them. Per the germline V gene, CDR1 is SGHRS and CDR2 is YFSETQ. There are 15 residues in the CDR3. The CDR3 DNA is TGCGCCAGCAGCTTGGCCGAGGGGTCCTACAATGAGCAGTTCTTC. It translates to CASSLAEGSYNEQFF.

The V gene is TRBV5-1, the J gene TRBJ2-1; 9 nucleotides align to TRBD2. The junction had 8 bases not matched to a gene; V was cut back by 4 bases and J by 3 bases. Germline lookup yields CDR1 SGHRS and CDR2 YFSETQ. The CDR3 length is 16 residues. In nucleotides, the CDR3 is TGCGCCAGCAGCACCCGTAGCGGGAGTCGCTACAATGAGCAGTTCTTC. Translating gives CASSTRSGSRYNEQFF. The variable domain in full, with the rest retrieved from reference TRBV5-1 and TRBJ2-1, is KAGVTQTPRYLIKTRGQQVTLSCSPISGHRSVSWYQQTPGQGLQFLFEYFSETQRNKGNFPGRFSGRQFSNSRSEMNVSTLELGDSALYLCASSTRSGSRYNEQFFGPGTRLTVL.

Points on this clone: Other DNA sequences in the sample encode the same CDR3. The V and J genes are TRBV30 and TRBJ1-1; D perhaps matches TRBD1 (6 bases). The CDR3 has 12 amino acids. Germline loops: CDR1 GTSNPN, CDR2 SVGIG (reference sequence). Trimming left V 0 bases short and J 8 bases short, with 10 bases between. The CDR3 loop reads CAWSVSGTEAFF. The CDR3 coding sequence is TGTGCCTGGAGTGTATCCGGGACAGAAGCTTTCTTT.

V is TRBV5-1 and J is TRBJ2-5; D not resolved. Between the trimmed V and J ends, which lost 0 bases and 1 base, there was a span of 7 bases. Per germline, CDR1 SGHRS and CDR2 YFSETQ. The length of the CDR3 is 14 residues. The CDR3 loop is CASSLARLQETQYF. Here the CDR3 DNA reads TGCGCCAGCAGCTTGGCCAGACTCCAAGAGACCCAGTACTTC.

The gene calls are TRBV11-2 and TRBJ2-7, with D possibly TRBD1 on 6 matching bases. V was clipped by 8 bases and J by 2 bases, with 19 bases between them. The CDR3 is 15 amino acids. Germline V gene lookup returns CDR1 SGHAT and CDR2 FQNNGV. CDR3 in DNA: TGTGCCAGCTGCCGGGACATAGGAATCCCCTACGAGCAGTACTTC. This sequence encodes CASCRDIGIPYEQYF.

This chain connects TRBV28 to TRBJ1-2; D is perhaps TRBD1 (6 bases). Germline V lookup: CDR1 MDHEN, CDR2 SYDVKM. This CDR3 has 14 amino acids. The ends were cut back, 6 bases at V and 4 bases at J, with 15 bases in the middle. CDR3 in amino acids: CASSYGQKIYGYTF. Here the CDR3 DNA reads TGTGCCAGCAGCTATGGACAGAAGATCTATGGCTACACCTTC.

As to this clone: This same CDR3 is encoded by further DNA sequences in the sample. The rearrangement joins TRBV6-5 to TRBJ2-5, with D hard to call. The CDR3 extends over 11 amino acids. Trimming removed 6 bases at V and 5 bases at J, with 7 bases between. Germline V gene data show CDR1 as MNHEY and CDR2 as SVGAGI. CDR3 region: CASSPRETQYF. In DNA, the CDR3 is TGTGCCAGCAGCCCCCGTGAGACCCAGTACTTC.

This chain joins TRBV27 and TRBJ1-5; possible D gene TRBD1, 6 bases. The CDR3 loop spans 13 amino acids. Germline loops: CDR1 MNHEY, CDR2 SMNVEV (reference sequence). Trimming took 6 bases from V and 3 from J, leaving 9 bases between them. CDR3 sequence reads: CASRDRFNQPQHF. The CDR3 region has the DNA TGTGCCAGCAGGGACAGATTCAATCAGCCCCAGCATTTT.

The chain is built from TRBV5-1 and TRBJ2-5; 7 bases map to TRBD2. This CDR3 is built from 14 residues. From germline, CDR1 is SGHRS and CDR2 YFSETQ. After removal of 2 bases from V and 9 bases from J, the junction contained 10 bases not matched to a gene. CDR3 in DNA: TGCGCCAGCAGCTTAGGAGCGGGACGGGGGGCCCAGTACTTC. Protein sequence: CASSLGAGRGAQYF.

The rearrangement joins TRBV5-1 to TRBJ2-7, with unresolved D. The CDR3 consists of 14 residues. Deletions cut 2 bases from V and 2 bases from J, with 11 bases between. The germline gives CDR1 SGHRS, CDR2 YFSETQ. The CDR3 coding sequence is TGCGCCAGCAGCTTAGGACCAATAACCTACGAGCAGTACTTC. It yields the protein CASSLGPITYEQYF.

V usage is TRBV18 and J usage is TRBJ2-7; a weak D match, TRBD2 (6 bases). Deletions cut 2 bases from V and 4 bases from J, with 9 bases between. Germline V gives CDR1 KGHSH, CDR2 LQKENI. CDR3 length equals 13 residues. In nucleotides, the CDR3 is TGTGCCAGCTCACCATTCGGGGGTTACGAGCAGTACTTC. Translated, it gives CASSPFGGYEQYF.

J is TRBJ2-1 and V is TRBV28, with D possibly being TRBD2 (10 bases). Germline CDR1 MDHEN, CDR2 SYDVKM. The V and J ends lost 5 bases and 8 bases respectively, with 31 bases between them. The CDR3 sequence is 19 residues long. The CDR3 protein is CASSGGTGFWLAGVDEQFF. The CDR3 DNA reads TGTGCCAGCAGTGGGGGGACAGGGTTTTGGCTAGCGGGAGTCGATGAGCAGTTCTTC. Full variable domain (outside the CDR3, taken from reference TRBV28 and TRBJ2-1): DVKVTQSSRYLVKRTGEKVFLECVQDMDHENMFWYRQDPGLGLRLIYFSYDVKMKEKGDIPEGYSVSREKKERFSLILESASTNQTSMYLCASSGGTGFWLAGVDEQFFGPGTRLTVL.

CDR3: CASSQGGQNTEAFF. As DNA, the CDR3 is TGTGCCAGCAGCCAAGGGGGTCAGAACACTGAAGCTTTCTTT. V is TRBV4-2 and J is TRBJ1-1; D remains ambiguous. Trimming stripped 1 base from V and 1 base from J, with 7 bases between. This CDR3 region has 14 residues. Looked up from germline, CDR1 is LGHNA and CDR2 is YNFKEQ.

CDR3 region: CASSLQGADTEAFF. Written as DNA, the CDR3 is TGTGCCAGCAGCCTCCAGGGGGCTGACACTGAAGCTTTCTTT. J is TRBJ1-1 and V is TRBV6-5; 8 bases are a match to TRBD1. The germline CDR1 and CDR2 sequences are MNHEY and SVGAGI. After removal of 6 bases from V and 3 bases from J, the junction contained 6 bases not matched to a gene. The CDR3 consists of 14 residues.

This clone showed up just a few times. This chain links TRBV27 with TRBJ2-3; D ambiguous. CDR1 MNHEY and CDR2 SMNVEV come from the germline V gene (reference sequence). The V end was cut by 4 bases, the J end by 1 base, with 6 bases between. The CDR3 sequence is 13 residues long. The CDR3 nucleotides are TGTGCCAGCAGTTGGACCCGCACAGATACGCAGTATTTT. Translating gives CASSWTRTDTQYF.

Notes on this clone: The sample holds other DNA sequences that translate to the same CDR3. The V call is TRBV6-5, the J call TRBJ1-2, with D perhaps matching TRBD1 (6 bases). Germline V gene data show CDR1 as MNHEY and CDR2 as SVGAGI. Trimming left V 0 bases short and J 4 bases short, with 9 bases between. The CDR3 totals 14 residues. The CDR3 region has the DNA TGTGCCAGCAGTTACTCGAGAGGGGGCTATGGCTACACCTTC. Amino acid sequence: CASSYSRGGYGYTF.